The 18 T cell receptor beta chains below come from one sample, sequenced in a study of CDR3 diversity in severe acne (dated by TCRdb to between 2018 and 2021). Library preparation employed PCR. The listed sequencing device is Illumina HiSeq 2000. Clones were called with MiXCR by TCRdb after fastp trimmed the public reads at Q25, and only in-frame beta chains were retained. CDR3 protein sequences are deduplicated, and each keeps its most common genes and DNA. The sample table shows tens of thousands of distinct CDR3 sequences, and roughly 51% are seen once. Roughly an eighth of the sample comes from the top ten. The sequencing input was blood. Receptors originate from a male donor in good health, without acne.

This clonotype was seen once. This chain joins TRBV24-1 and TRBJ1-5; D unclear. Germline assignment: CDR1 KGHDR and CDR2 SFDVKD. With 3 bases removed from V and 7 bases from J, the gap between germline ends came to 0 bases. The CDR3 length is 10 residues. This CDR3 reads CATSDQPQHF. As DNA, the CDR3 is TGTGCCACCAGTGATCAGCCCCAGCATTTT.

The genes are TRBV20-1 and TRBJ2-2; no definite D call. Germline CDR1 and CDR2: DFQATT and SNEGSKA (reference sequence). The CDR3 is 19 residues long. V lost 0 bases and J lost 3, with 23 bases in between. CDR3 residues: CSARDPNSSNYGYTGELFF. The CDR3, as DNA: TGCAGTGCTAGAGATCCTAACAGCTCTAACTATGGCTACACCGGGGAGCTGTTTTTT.

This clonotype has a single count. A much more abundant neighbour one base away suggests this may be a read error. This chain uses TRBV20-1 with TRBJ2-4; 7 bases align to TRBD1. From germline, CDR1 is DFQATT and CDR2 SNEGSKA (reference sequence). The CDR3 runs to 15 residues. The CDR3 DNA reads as TGCAGTGCTAAAGGACAGGCGGAGGCCAAAAGCATTCAGTACTTC. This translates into CSAKGQAEAKSIQYF.

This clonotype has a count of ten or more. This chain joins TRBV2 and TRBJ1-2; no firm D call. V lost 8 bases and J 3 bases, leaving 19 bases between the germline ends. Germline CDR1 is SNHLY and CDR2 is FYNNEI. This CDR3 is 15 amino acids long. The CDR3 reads CASEEGGSNYYGYTF. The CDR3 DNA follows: TGTGCCAGCGAGGAGGGCGGCAGTAACTACTATGGCTACACCTTC.

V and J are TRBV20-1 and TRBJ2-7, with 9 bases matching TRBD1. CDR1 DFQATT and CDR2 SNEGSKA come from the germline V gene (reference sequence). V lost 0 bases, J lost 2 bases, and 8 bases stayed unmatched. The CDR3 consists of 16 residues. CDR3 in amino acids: CSARDFRTGDTYEQYF. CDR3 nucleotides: TGCAGTGCTAGAGATTTCAGGACAGGGGACACCTACGAGCAGTACTTC.

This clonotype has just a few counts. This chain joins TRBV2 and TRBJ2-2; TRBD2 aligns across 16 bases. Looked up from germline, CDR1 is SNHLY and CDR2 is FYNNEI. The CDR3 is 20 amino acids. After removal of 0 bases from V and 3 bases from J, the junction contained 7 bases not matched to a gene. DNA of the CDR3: TGTGCCAGCAGTGAAGCGGGGACTAGCGGGAGGGCCAAGTACACCGGGGAGCTGTTTTTT. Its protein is CASSEAGTSGRAKYTGELFF.

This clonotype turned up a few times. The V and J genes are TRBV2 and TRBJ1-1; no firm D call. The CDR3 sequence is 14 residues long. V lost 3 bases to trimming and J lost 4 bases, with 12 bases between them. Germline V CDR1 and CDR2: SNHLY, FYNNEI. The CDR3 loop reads CASSDPGSGTEAFF. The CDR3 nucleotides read TGTGCCAGCAGTGACCCGGGGTCTGGCACTGAAGCTTTCTTT.

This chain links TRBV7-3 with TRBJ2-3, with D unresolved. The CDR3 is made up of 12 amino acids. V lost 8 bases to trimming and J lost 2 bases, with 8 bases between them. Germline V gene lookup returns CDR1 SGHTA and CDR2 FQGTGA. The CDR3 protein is CASSSNTDTQYF. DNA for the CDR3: TGTGCCAGCTCCTCCAACACAGATACGCAGTATTTT.

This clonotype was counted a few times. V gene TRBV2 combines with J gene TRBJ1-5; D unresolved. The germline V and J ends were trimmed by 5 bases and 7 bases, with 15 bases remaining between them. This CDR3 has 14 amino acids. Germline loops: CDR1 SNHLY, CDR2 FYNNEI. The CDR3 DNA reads TGTGCCAGCAGTCCGGTGGCCTCGGACCAGCCCCAGCATTTT. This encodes CASSPVASDQPQHF.

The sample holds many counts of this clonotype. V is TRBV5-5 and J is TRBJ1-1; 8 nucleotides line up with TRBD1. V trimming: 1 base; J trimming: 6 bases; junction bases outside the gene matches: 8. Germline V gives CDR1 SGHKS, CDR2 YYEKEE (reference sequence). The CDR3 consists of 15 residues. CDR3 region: CASSLSGGVRAEAFF. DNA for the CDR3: TGTGCCAGCAGCTTGTCAGGGGGCGTAAGGGCTGAAGCTTTCTTT.

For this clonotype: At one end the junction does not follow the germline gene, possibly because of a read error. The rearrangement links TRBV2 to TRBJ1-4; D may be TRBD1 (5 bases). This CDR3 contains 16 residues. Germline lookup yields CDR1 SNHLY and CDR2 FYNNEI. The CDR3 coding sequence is TGTACCAGCAGTGGGGGTCTCGGGCTAAAGGGTGAAAAACTGTTTTTT. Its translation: CTSSGGLGLKGEKLFF.

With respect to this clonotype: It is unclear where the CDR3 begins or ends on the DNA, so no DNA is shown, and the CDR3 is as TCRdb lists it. The CDR3 here is CASTVQGGRQFFGPGTRLTIYF. The chain is built from TRBV11-1 and TRBJ1-3; TRBD1, the D gene given by the table, was not confirmed from the DNA. The CDR3 is 22 amino acids long, termini counted. Germline lookup yields CDR1 SGHAT and CDR2 FQDESV (reference sequence).

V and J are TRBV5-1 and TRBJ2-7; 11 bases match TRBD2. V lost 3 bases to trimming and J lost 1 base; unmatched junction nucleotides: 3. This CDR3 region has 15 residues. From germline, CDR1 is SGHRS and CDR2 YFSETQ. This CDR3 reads CASSYGTSGSYEQYF. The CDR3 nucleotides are TGCGCCAGCAGCTACGGGACTAGCGGTTCCTACGAGCAGTACTTC.

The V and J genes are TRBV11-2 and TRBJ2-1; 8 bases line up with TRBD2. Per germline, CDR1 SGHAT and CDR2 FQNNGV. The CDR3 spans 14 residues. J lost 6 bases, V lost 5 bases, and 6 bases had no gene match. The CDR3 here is CASSLTGTSNEQFF. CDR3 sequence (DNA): TGTGCCAGCAGCCTAACCGGGACTAGCAATGAGCAGTTCTTC.

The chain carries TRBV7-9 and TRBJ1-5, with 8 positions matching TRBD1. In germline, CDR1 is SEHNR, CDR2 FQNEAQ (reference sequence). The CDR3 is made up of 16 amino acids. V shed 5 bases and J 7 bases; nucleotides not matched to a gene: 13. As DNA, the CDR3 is TGTGCCAGCAGCCAAGAGGCCAGGGGGCAGGAGCAGCCCCAGCATTTT. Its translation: CASSQEARGQEQPQHF.

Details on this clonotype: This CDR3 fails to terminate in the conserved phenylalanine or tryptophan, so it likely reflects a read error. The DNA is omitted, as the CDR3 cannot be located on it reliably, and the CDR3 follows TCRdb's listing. The CDR3: CASSCNPAS. The genes are TRBV5-6 and TRBJ1-1. CDR1 and CDR2 (germline): SGHDT, YYEEEE. The CDR3 has 9 amino acids, counting both end residues.

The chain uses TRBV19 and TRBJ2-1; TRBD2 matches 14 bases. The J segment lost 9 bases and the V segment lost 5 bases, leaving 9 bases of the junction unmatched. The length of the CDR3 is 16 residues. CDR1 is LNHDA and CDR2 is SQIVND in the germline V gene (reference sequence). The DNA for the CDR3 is TGTGCCAGTAGTGCAAGACTAGCGGGGGGGCTTGGTGAGCAGTTCTTC. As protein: CASSARLAGGLGEQFF. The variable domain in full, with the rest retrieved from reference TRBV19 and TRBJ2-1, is DGGITQSPKYLFRKEGQNVTLSCEQNLNHDAMYWYRQDPGQGLRLIYYSQIVNDFQKGDIAEGYSVSREKKESFPLTVTSAQKNPTAFYLCASSARLAGGLGEQFFGPGTRLTVL.

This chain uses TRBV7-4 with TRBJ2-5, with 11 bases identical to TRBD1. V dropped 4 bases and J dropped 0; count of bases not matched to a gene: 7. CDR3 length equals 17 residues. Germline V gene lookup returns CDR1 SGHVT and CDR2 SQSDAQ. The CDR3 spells CASSSDRGPANQETQYF. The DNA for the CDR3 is TGTGCCAGCAGCTCGGACAGGGGGCCCGCCAACCAAGAGACCCAGTACTTC.